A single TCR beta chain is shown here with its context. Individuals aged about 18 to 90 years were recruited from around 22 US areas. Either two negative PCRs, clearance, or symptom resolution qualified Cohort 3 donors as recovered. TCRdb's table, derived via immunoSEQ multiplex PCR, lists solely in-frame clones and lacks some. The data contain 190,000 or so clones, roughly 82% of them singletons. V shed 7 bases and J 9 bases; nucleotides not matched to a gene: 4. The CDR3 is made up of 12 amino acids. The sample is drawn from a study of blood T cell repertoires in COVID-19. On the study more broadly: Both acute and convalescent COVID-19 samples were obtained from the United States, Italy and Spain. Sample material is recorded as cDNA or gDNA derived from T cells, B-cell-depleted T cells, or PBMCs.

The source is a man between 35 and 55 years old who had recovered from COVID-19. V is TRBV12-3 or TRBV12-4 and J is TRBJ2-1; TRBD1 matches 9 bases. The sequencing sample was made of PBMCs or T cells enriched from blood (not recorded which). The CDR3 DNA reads TGTGCCAGCACGTACAGGGGGCTTGAGCAGTTCTTC. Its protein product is CASTYRGLEQFF.